This T cell receptor beta chain was recorded in a study of blood T cell repertoires in COVID-19 (dated by TCRdb to 2019 to 2021). Study-level background: Samples covering the acute and convalescent phases of COVID-19 were provided by collaborators in the United States, Italy and Spain. HLA class I and class II types, where available, came from metadata supplied by the sample provider rather than from assay-based typing. A de-identified subject ID, COVID-19 status, age in years and sex were almost always included in the sample metadata. The repertoires were made available in a free public database intended to serve as a resource for research on the immune response to SARS-CoV-2. Subjects who had been exposed to COVID-19, were actively infected with it, or had recovered from it provided the deeply sampled blood TCRbeta repertoires that made up the dataset. The samples were drawn from two sources: the first 160 participants of the ongoing ImmuneRACE study, and 1,000 to 1,500 subjects contributed by 6 global collaborators. The prospective study material was composed of cDNA or gDNA derived from T cells, B-cell-depleted T cells, or PBMCs. Study-wide conclusions, independent of this receptor: Clinical and demographic metadata were provided uncurated, with the amount varying by source and participant.

TCRbeta CDR3 regions were amplified from genomic DNA by means of the immunoSEQ Assay, a bias-controlled multiplex PCR. As for the original processing: Nucleated cell counts per sample were estimated from amplification of reference gene primers within the assay. To quantify the absolute abundance of each unique TCRbeta CDR3 rearrangement, sequence reads were collapsed and filtered. Productive Simpson clonality was computed per sample as the square root of Simpson's diversity index over productive rearrangements. Imported from immuneACCESS, the table was reduced by TCRdb to in-frame sequences with V and J called. These copies leave out some clones; in studies compared against another copy, an unresolved V gene accounts for under half, and the cause of the remainder is not known. The V and J calls and clone size are taken from that table; D and trimming were inferred from the DNA. Present in this sample are fewer than 300,000 clones, roughly 85% of which were seen just once. The ten biggest clones cover 8.5% to 9.5% of the sample.

A second Seattle source provided samples from volunteer blood donors who had recovered from COVID-19. Whole blood was collected in K2EDTA tubes by collaborating institutions according to the institutions' own protocols. For TCRbeta analysis, collaborators shipped samples in one of three forms: frozen whole blood, isolated PBMCs, or DNA extracted from either of those sample types. Concerning this clone: The antigen this receptor binds is unknown. No much larger clonotype is one base removed from it; base qualities were not supplied.

Clipping removes 7 bases from V and 5 bases from J, with 19 as the unmatched junction base count. From the cysteine up to the phenylalanine, the CDR3 has a length of 19 residues. Here the CDR3 DNA is all that survives: 57 bases in frame from base 1. The germline V gene encodes CDR1 LGHDT and CDR2 YNNKEL (reference sequence). The source material was peripheral blood. This receptor chain uses TRBV3-1 (or the pseudogene TRBV3-2) and TRBJ2-5; 13 bases in between match TRBD2. The receptor was isolated from a woman aged 45-59 years who had recovered from COVID-19. The DNA reads as follows: TGTGCCAGCACCACCCGACTAGCGGGGGGTCCTCCCGTCCGGGAGACCCAGTACTTC. Translated, this gives CASTTRLAGGPPVRETQYF.